These 18 T cell receptor beta chains were all obtained from the same sample, sequenced in a study of CD8 T cells in ankylosing spondylitis (dated by TCRdb to about 2017). Study-wide findings and limitations: Blood from ankylosing spondylitis patients appeared to be characterized by a TCR beta motif made up of seven or eight highly homologous amino acid variants.

Library preparation employed 5' RACE. The data were produced on an Illumina HiSeq 2500. TCRdb passed the public sequencing reads through fastp at Q25 and MiXCR, retaining productive beta sequences. When rows share a CDR3 protein, they turn into one entry using the most common DNA and genes. The sample has approximately 300,000 distinct CDR3 sequences on record, under 8.5% of them singletons. More than 14% of the sample is taken by the ten largest. These receptors have no known antigen. The sample comprised blood, either unsorted or a sorted T cell fraction (not recorded which). The source of these receptors is a male donor with ankylosing spondylitis.

This clonotype was counted between two and nine times. CDR3 DNA sequence: TGTGCCAGCAGCTTAGGGACGGTTCAATATAGCAATCAGCCCCAGCATTTT. Residues: CASSLGTVQYSNQPQHF. V gene TRBV7-9 combines with J gene TRBJ1-5; D is unresolved. Trimming shortened V by 1 base and J by 0 bases, and 13 bases separated the two germline ends. Germline lookup yields CDR1 SEHNR and CDR2 FQNEAQ (reference sequence). The CDR3 covers 17 residues. The full variable domain, with the rest looked up from reference TRBV7-9 and TRBJ1-5, is DTGVSQNPRHKITKRGQNVTFRCDPISEHNRLYWYRQTLGQGPEFLTYFQNEAQLEKSRLLSDRFSAERPKGSFSTLEIQRTEQGDSAMYLCASSLGTVQYSNQPQHFGDGTRLSIL.

This clonotype was detected only a few times. The V call is TRBV7-2, the J call TRBJ2-3; D not resolved. Trimming removed 1 base from V and 0 bases from J, with 14 bases in between. Germline CDR1 and CDR2: SGHTA and FQGNSA. The CDR3 totals 17 residues. CDR3 in amino acids: CASSLGGPTRSTDTQYF. CDR3 bases: TGTGCCAGCAGCTTAGGAGGACCCACACGAAGCACAGATACGCAGTATTTT.

This clonotype was counted a few times. The chain recombines TRBV3-1 with TRBJ1-2; D is uncertain. This CDR3 contains 12 residues. V lost 5 bases to trimming and J lost 2 bases, with 6 bases between them. The germline V gene has CDR1 LGHDT and CDR2 YNNKEL (reference sequence). The CDR3 protein is CASSYQNYGYTF. The DNA of the CDR3 is TGTGCCAGCAGCTATCAAAACTATGGCTACACCTTC. The whole variable domain, filled in from reference TRBV3-1 and TRBJ1-2, reads DTAVSQTPKYLVTQMGNDKSIKCEQNLGHDTMYWYKQDSKKFLKIMFSYNNKELIINETVPNRFSPKSPDKAHLNLHINSLELGDSAVYFCASSYQNYGYTFGSGTRLTVV.

There are many counts of this clonotype. This chain joins TRBV29-1 and TRBJ2-3; D might be TRBD2 (6 bases). The CDR3 extends over 15 amino acids. CDR1 and CDR2 (germline): SQVTM, ANQGSEA. The germline V and J ends were trimmed by 7 bases and 0 bases, with 17 bases remaining between them. DNA of the CDR3: TGCAGCGACACGACTAGGTGGGGCAGCACAGATACGCAGTATTTT. Translating gives CSDTTRWGSTDTQYF.

CDR3 amino acids: CSARLENTGELFF. In DNA form, the CDR3 reads TGCAGTGCTAGACTAGAGAACACCGGGGAGCTGTTTTTT. The V and J genes are TRBV20-1 and TRBJ2-2; D is unclear. Deletions cut 2 bases from V and 1 base from J, with 5 bases between. The germline V gene encodes CDR1 DFQATT and CDR2 SNEGSKA (reference sequence). The CDR3 sequence is 13 residues long.

There are many counts of this clonotype. The V and J genes are TRBV20-1 and TRBJ2-1; TRBD2 aligns across 13 bases. The CDR3 sequence is 14 residues long. Trimming removed 5 bases from V and 2 bases from J; junction bases left unmatched: 0. The germline gives CDR1 DFQATT, CDR2 SNEGSKA (reference sequence). Written as DNA, the CDR3 is TGCAGTGCTGGACTAGCGGGAGCCTACAATGAGCAGTTCTTC. Translating gives CSAGLAGAYNEQFF.

The rearrangement joins TRBV6-2 or TRBV6-3 to TRBJ2-7; D may be TRBD1 (7 bases). CDR1 is MNHEY, CDR2 SVGEGT, per germline. The CDR3 is made up of 12 amino acids. V was clipped by 7 bases and J by 4 bases, with 11 bases between them. CDR3 nucleotides: TGTGCCAGCATGCGGGACAGTTACGAGCAGTACTTC. This codes for CASMRDSYEQYF.

The J gene is TRBJ2-1, the V gene TRBV18; D may be TRBD2 (5 bases). The CDR3 is made up of 14 amino acids. The germline V gene has CDR1 KGHSH and CDR2 LQKENI. Trimming shortened V by 6 bases and J by 1 base, and 10 bases separated the two germline ends. The DNA of the CDR3 is TGTGCCAGCTCGCCGACGGGGTCCTACAATGAGCAGTTCTTC. It specifies CASSPTGSYNEQFF.

The CDR3 DNA is TGCAGTGCTAGTGCCGACAGGGGATTCCTAGCGGGAGGTGAGCAGTACTTC. Translated, it gives CSASADRGFLAGGEQYF. The chain couples TRBV20-1 to TRBJ2-7; 11 nucleotides agree with TRBD2. The CDR3 spans 17 residues. Germline V lookup: CDR1 DFQATT, CDR2 SNEGSKA (reference sequence). V lost 3 bases, J lost 7 bases, and 17 bases stayed unmatched.

This clonotype was observed at least ten times. This chain joins TRBV5-1 and TRBJ2-2, with D possibly TRBD2 on 6 matching bases. The germline gives CDR1 SGHRS, CDR2 YFSETQ. This CDR3 is built from 16 residues. Trimming left V 4 bases short and J 0 bases short, with 13 bases between. CDR3 sequence: CASSLLATPNTGELFF. For the CDR3, the DNA is TGCGCCAGCAGCCTACTAGCTACTCCGAACACCGGGGAGCTGTTTTTT.

This clonotype turned up a few times. The chain combines TRBV4-2 with TRBJ2-7; 7 bases are shared with TRBD1. Per germline, CDR1 LGHNA and CDR2 YNFKEQ. With 2 bases clipped from V and 6 bases from J, the junction kept 10 bases outside the gene matches. The length of the CDR3 is 15 residues. CDR3 DNA sequence: TGTGCCAGCAGCCAAACCGGGACAGCTCGAATCGAGCAGTACTTC. It is translated as CASSQTGTARIEQYF.

The chain has TRBV5-1 and TRBJ2-7; the match to TRBD2 covers 11 bases. Germline CDR1 is SGHRS and CDR2 is YFSETQ. The CDR3 consists of 15 residues. Losses at the gene ends were 0 bases for V and 2 bases for J; bases not matched to a gene: 1. CDR3: CASSLVAGGTYEQYF. The CDR3 region has the DNA TGCGCCAGCAGCTTGGTAGCGGGAGGGACCTACGAGCAGTACTTC.

This clonotype was detected a few times. The chain recombines TRBV5-5 with TRBJ2-7, with TRBD2 matching 8 bases. From germline, CDR1 is SGHKS and CDR2 YYEKEE (reference sequence). The CDR3 consists of 15 residues. V was clipped by 3 bases and J by 6 bases; unmatched bases: 11. The CDR3 sequence is CASSSGLAFGSEQYF. As DNA, the CDR3 is TGTGCCAGCAGCTCCGGACTAGCATTTGGTTCCGAGCAGTACTTC.

This chain joins TRBV7-2 and TRBJ2-5; 10 bases match TRBD1. CDR1 and CDR2 from the germline V gene are SGHTA and FQGNSA. Losses at the gene ends were 5 bases for V and 4 bases for J; bases not matched to a gene: 13. This CDR3 has 17 residues. CDR3 sequence (DNA): TGTGCCAGCAGCCCCCCCGCGGACAGGGGGGTAAGAGAGACCCAGTACTTC. Translating gives CASSPPADRGVRETQYF.

This clonotype has ten or more counts. The chain couples TRBV5-1 to TRBJ2-2; tentative D call: TRBD1 (6 bases). Germline V gene sequence: CDR1 SGHRS, CDR2 YFSETQ. V dropped 1 base and J dropped 5 bases, with 12 bases sitting between them. The CDR3 has 15 residues. The CDR3 nucleotides are TGCGCCAGCAGCTTGTACGGCACAGGGACCGGGGAGCTGTTTTTT. Translated: CASSLYGTGTGELFF. Filled out from reference TRBV5-1 and TRBJ2-2, the complete variable domain reads KAGVTQTPRYLIKTRGQQVTLSCSPISGHRSVSWYQQTPGQGLQFLFEYFSETQRNKGNFPGRFSGRQFSNSRSEMNVSTLELGDSALYLCASSLYGTGTGELFFGEGSRLTVL.

DNA for the CDR3: TGTGCCATCAGTGAGTCGGCTAGCGCCTCCTACGAGCAGTACTTC. Translation gives CAISESASASYEQYF. This chain links TRBV10-3 with TRBJ2-7, with D perhaps matching TRBD2 (6 bases). Germline V gene data show CDR1 as ENHRY and CDR2 as SYGVKD. The CDR3 runs to 15 residues. Trimming took off 0 bases at V and 0 bases at J, with 9 bases between the two ends.

The chain's CDR3 is CASSRIFQETQYF. The CDR3 nucleotides read TGTGCCAGCAGCAGGATTTTCCAAGAGACCCAGTACTTC. This sequence joins TRBV5-6 and TRBJ2-5; D remains unclear. CDR1 is SGHDT and CDR2 is YYEEEE in the germline V gene. The length of the CDR3 is 13 residues. V shed 4 bases and J shed 1 base, with 8 bases lying between them.

The V and J genes are TRBV14 and TRBJ2-7; the D gene is possibly TRBD2 (5 bases). The CDR3 is 14 residues long. The germline gives CDR1 SGHDN, CDR2 FVKESK. V was cut by 3 bases and J by 3 bases, with 12 bases left in between. The CDR3 sequence: CASSQDLAVYEQYF. The CDR3 nucleotides read TGTGCCAGCAGCCAGGATCTAGCCGTCTACGAGCAGTACTTC.